This T cell receptor beta chain was recovered during a study of blood T cell repertoires in COVID-19. Study context: In each case, the material was cDNA or gDNA derived from T cells, B-cell-depleted T cells, or PBMCs.

In the study's own analysis: Counts of nucleated cells, estimated from reference gene primer amplification, were obtained. Clones were sequenced by immunoSEQ multiplex PCR, and TCRdb holds only the in-frame ones, with some missing. V, J and clone size are those of that table, while D and trimming were read from the DNA. This table has tens of thousands of clones, 80% to 90% appearing once. The CDR3 covers 15 residues. Losses at the gene ends were 6 bases for V and 6 bases for J; bases not matched to a gene: 12. Germline values: CDR1 SGHNT, CDR2 YYREEE (reference sequence). This clone was counted a single time.

The receptor comes from a man aged 25-45 years with active or convalescent COVID-19. The chain is built from TRBV5-4 and TRBJ2-7; 10 positions agree with TRBD2. The specimen was peripheral blood. Here the CDR3 DNA reads TGTGCCAGCACCATGAGGAGTAGCGGGGGGATCGAGCAGTACTTC. Its translation: CASTMRSSGGIEQYF. Full variable domain (remainder filled in from reference TRBV5-4 and TRBJ2-7): ETGVTQSPTHLIKTRGQQVTLRCSSQSGHNTVSWYQQALGQGPQFIFQYYREEENGRGNFPPRFSGLQFPNYSSELNVNALELDDSALYLCASTMRSSGGIEQYFGPGTRLTVT.